The T cell receptor beta chain under discussion was sequenced for a study of blood T cell repertoires in COVID-19 (dated by TCRdb to 2020 to 2021). For context, the study as a whole: Samples from collaborators originated in the United States, Italy and Spain and spanned both the acute and convalescent phases of COVID-19. The material from the prospective study consisted of cDNA or gDNA derived from T cells, B-cell-depleted T cells, or PBMCs. HLA class I and class II types, where available, came from metadata supplied by the sample provider rather than from assay-based typing. The samples were drawn from two sources: the first 160 participants of the ongoing ImmuneRACE study, and 950 to 1,500 subjects contributed by 6 global collaborators. Sample metadata almost always included a de-identified subject ID, COVID-19 status, age in years and sex. Deeply sampled blood TCRbeta repertoires from subjects exposed to, actively infected with, or recovered from COVID-19 were included in the dataset. The repertoires were released in a freely available public database meant as a resource for research on the immune response to SARS-CoV-2. Beyond this particular receptor, the publication reports: How much clinical and demographic metadata was included differed by source and by participant, and the metadata was provided uncurated.

Whole blood was collected in K2EDTA tubes by collaborating institutions according to the institutions' own protocols. For TCRbeta analysis, collaborator samples were shipped as frozen whole blood, as isolated PBMCs, or as DNA extracted from either sample type. The cysteine opens and the phenylalanine closes a CDR3 of 15 amino acids. Only the CDR3 portion is preserved as DNA: 45 bases, with reading frame beginning at the first base. CDR1 and CDR2, per the germline V gene (reference sequence), are GTSNPN and SVGIG. A distance of 14 bases separates the germline ends of V and J, which lose 2 bases and 4 bases respectively. TCRbeta CDR3 regions were amplified from genomic DNA using the immunoSEQ Assay, a bias-controlled multiplex PCR. Processing in the source paper ran as follows. The number of nucleated cells in each sample was estimated by amplification of reference gene primers within the assay. Sequence reads were collapsed and filtered to measure the absolute abundance of every unique TCRbeta CDR3 rearrangement. For each sample, productive Simpson clonality was calculated as the square root of Simpson's diversity index over productive rearrangements. Imported from immuneACCESS, the table was reduced by TCRdb to in-frame sequences with V and J called. These copies leave out some clones; in studies compared against another copy, an unresolved V gene accounts for under half, and the cause of the remainder is not known. The DNA was the basis for D and trimming; V, J and clone size are from that table. The sample table lists roughly 380,000 clones, 81% of them with a count of one. Around 1.1% of the sample goes to the ten largest clones.

Worth noting for this clone: Its recognized antigen is unknown. Base qualities are not at hand, and no much larger clone is one base apart.

The sample taken for sequencing was peripheral blood. The receptor chain draws on TRBV30 and TRBJ1-4; a tentative D match to TRBD1 spans 5 bases. The origin of this receptor is a human donor with acute or convalescent COVID-19. The donor label of this sample is uncertain. In nucleotides, the sequence is TGTGCCTGGAGTATATACCGGGGGGTTAATGAAAAACTGTTTTTT. It is translated as CAWSIYRGVNEKLFF. Full variable domain (CDR3 extended with the reference TRBV30 and TRBJ1-4 proteins): SQTIHQWPATLVQPVGSPLSLECTVEGTSNPNLYWYRQAAGRGLQLLFYSVGIGQISSEVPQNLSASRPQDRQFILSSKKLLLSDSGFYLCAWSIYRGVNEKLFFGSGTQLSVL.